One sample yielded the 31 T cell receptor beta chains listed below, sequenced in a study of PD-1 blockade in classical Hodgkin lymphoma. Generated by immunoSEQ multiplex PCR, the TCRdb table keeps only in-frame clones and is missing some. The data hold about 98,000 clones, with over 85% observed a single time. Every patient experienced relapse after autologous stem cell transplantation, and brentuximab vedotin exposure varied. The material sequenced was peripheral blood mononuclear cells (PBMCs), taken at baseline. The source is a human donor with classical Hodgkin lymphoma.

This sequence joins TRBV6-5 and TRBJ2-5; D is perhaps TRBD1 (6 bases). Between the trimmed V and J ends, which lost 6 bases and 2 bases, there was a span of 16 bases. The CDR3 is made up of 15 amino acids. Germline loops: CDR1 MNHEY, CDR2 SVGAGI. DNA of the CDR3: TGTGCCAGCAGCCAGGCTGGGACAAATCAAGAGACCCAGTACTTC. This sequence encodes CASSQAGTNQETQYF.

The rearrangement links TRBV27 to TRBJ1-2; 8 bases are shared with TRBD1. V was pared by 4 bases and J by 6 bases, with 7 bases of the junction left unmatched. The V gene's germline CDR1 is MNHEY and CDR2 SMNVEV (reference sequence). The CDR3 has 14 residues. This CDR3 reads CASSSDRAIDGYTF. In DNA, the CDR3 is TGTGCCAGCAGTTCGGACAGGGCTATAGATGGCTACACCTTC.

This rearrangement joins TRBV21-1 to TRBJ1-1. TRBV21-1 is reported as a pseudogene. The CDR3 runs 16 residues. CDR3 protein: CASSKVTEGCGTEAFF. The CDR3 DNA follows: TGTGCCAGCAGCAAAGTTACGGAGGGCTGTGGCACTGAAGCTTTCTTT.

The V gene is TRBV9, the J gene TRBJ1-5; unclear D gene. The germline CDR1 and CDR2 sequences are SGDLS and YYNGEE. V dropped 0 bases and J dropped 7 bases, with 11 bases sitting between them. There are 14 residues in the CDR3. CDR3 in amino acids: CASSVERAGQPQHF. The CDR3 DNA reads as TGTGCCAGCAGCGTAGAAAGGGCTGGGCAGCCCCAGCATTTT. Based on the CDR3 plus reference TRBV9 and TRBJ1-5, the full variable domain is DSGVTQTPKHLITATGQRVTLRCSPRSGDLSVYWYQQSLDQGLQFLIQYYNGEERAKGNILERFSAQQFPDLHSELNLSSLELGDSALYFCASSVERAGQPQHFGDGTRLSIL.

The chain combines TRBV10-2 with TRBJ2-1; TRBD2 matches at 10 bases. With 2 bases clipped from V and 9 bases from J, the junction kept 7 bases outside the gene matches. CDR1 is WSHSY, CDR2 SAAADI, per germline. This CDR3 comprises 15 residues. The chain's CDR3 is CASSEVLAGEGEQFF. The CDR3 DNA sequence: TGCGCCAGCAGTGAGGTTCTAGCGGGAGAGGGTGAGCAGTTCTTC.

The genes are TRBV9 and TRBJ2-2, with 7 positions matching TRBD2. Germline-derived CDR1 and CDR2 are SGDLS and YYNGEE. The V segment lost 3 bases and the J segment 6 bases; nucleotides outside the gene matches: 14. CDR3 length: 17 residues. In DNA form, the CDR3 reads TGTGCCAGCAGCGCAACTAGCGCGAGGTCGAGGGCCGGGGAGCTGTTTTTT. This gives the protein CASSATSARSRAGELFF.

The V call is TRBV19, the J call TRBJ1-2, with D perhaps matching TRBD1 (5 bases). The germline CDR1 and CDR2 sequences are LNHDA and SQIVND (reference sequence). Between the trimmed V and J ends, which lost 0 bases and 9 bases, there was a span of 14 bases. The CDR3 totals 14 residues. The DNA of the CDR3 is TGTGCCAGTAGTATAGATCCAACGGGGCTCCGCTACACCTTC. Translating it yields CASSIDPTGLRYTF.

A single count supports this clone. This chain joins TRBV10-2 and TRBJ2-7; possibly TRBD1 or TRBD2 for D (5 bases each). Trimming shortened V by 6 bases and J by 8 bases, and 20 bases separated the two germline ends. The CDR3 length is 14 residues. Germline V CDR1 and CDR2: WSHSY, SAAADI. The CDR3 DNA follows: TGCGCCAGCAGCGTGGGACCCTCCCGATCAAAGCAGTACTTC. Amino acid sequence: CASSVGPSRSKQYF.

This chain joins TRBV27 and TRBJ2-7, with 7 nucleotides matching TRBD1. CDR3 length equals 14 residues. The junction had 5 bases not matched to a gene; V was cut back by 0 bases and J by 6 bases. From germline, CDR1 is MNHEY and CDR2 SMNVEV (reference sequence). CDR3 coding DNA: TGTGCCAGCAGTTTATCCCGGACAGGCCCCGAGCAGTACTTC. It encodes CASSLSRTGPEQYF.

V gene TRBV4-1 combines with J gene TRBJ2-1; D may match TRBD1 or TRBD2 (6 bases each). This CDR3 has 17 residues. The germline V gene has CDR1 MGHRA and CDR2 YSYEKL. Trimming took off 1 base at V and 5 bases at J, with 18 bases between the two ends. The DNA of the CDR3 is TGCGCCAGCAGCCAAGTTAAGGGACGGGGGCTTAACAATGAGCAGTTCTTC. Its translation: CASSQVKGRGLNNEQFF.

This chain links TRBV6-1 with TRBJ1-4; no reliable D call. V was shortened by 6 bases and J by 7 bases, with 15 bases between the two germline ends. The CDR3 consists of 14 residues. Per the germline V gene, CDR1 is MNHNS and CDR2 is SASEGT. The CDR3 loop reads CASRTTLTSEKLFF. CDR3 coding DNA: TGTGCCAGCAGGACAACTCTAACGAGTGAAAAACTGTTTTTT.

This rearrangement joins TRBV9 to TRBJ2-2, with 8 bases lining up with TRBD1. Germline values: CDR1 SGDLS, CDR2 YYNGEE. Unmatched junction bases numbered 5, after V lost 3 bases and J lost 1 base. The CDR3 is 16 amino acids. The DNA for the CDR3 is TGTGCCAGCAGCGGTGGAGACAGGGGGAACACCGGGGAGCTGTTTTTT. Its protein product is CASSGGDRGNTGELFF.

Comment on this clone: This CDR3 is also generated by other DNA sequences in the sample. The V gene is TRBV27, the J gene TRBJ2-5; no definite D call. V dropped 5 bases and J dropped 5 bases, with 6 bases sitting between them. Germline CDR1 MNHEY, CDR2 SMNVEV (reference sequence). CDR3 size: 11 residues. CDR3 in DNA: TGTGCCAGCAGTCTTAGGGAGACCCAGTACTTC. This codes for CASSLRETQYF.

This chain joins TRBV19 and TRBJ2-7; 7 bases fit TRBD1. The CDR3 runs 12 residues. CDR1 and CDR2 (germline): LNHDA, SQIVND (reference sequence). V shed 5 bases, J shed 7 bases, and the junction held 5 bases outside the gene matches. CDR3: CASSAQGNEQYF. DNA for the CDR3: TGTGCCAGTAGTGCACAGGGGAATGAGCAGTACTTC.

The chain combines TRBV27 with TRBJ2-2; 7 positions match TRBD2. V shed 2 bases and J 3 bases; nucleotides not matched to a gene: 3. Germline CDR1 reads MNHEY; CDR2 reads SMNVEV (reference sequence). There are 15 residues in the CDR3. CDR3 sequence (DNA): TGTGCCAGCAGTTTAACACTAGCGCACACCGGGGAGCTGTTTTTT. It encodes CASSLTLAHTGELFF.

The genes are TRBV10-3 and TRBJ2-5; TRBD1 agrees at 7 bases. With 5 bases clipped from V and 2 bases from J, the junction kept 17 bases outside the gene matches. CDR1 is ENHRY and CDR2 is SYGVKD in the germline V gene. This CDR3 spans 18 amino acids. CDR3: CAISTPPFSRGQQETQYF. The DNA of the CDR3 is TGTGCCATCAGTACACCCCCTTTTTCTCGGGGACAGCAAGAGACCCAGTACTTC.

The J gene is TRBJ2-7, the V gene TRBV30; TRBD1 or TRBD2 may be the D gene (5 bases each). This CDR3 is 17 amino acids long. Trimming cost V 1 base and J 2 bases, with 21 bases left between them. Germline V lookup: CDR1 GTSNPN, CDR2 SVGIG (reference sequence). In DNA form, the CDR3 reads TGTGCCTGGAGTGCCGGAATGTGGGGGATAATGGCCTACGAGCAGTACTTC. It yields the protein CAWSAGMWGIMAYEQYF.

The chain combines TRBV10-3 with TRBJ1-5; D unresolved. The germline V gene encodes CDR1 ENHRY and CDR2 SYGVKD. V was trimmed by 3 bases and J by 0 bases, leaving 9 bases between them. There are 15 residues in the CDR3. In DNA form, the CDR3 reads TGTGCCATCAGTGATAAGTATCCTAGCAATCAGCCCCAGCATTTT. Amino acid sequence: CAISDKYPSNQPQHF.

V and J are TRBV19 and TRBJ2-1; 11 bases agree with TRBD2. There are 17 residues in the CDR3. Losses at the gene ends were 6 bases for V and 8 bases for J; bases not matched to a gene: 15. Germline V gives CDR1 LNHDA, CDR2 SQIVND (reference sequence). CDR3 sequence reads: CASSPRLGLAGGHEQFF. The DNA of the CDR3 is TGTGCCAGTAGCCCTCGGCTTGGGCTAGCGGGAGGCCATGAGCAGTTCTTC. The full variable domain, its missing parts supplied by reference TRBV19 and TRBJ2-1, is DGGITQSPKYLFRKEGQNVTLSCEQNLNHDAMYWYRQDPGQGLRLIYYSQIVNDFQKGDIAEGYSVSREKKESFPLTVTSAQKNPTAFYLCASSPRLGLAGGHEQFFGPGTRLTVL.

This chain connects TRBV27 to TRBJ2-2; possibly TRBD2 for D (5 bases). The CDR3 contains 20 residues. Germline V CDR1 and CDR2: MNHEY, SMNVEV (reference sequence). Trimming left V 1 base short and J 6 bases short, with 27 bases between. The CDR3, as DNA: TGTGCCAGCAGTTTATTGGGTCCTGGTCCAGAGCCATTCGGGGCCGGGGAGCTGTTTTTT. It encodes CASSLLGPGPEPFGAGELFF.

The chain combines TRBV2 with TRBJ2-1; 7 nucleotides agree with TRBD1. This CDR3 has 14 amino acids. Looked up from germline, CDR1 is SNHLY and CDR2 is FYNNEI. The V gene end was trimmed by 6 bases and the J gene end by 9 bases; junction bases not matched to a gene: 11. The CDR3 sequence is CASSLTGAITEQFF. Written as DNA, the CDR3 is TGTGCCAGCAGCCTTACAGGGGCCATCACTGAGCAGTTCTTC.

The CDR3 reads CAISERDRGTYEQYF. DNA for the CDR3: TGTGCCATCAGTGAACGGGACAGAGGTACCTACGAGCAGTACTTC. The chain has TRBV10-3 and TRBJ2-7; 7 bases are a match to TRBD1. CDR3 length: 15 residues. Trimming at V came to 3 bases and at J to 2 bases, leaving 7 bases not matched to a gene. Germline V gives CDR1 ENHRY, CDR2 SYGVKD.

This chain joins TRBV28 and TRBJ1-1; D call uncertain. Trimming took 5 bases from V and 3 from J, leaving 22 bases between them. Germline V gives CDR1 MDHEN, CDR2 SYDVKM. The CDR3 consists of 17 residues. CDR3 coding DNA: TGTGCCAGCAGTCTTACAGACGGGAAATGGCGGGACACTGAAGCTTTCTTT. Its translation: CASSLTDGKWRDTEAFF.

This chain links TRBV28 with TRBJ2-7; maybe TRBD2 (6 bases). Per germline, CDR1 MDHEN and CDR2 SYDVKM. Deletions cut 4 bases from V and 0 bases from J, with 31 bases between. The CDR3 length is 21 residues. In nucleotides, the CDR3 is TGTGCCAGCAGTTCGATCTTCCCGGACGGGAGACAACCATCAAGCTCCTACGAGCAGTACTTC. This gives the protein CASSSIFPDGRQPSSSYEQYF.

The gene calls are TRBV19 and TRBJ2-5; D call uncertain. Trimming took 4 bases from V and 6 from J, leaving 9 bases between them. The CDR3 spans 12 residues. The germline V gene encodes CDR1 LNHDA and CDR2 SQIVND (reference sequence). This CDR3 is CASSRVPQTQYF. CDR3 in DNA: TGTGCCAGTAGTAGGGTCCCACAGACCCAGTACTTC.

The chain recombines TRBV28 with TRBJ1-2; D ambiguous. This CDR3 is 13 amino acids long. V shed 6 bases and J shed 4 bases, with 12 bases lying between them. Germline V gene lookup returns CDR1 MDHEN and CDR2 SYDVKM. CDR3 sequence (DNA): TGTGCCAGCAGCCCCACATCCAGCTATGGCTACACCTTC. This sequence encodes CASSPTSSYGYTF.

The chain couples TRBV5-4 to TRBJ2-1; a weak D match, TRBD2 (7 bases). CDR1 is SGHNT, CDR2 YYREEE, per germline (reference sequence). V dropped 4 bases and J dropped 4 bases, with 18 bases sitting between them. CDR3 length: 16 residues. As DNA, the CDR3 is TGTGCCAGCAGCGAACCACGAGGGGGGGTATACAATGAGCAGTTCTTC. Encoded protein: CASSEPRGGVYNEQFF.

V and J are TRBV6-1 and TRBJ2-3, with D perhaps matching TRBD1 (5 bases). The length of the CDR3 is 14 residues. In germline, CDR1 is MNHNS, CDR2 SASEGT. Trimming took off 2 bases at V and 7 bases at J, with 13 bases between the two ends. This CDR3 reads CASSESGRENTQYF. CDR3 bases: TGTGCCAGCAGTGAATCAGGCAGGGAAAATACGCAGTATTTT.

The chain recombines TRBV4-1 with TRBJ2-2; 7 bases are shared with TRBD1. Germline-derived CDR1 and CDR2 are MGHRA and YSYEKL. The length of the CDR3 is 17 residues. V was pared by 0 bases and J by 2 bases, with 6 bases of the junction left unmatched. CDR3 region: CASSQERGRRNTGELFF. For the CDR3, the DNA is TGCGCCAGCAGCCAAGAGAGGGGGCGCAGAAACACCGGGGAGCTGTTTTTT.

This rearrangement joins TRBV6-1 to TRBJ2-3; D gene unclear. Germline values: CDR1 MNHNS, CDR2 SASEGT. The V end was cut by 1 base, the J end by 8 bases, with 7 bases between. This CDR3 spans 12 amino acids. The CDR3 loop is CASSEGRGTQYF. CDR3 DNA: TGTGCCAGCAGTGAAGGTCGAGGTACGCAGTATTTT.

This CDR3 reads CSARDLAREYF. CDR3 sequence (DNA): TGCAGTGCTAGAGATTTAGCAAGGGAGTACTTC. The genes are TRBV20-1 and TRBJ2-7; D is unclear. This CDR3 region has 11 residues. Germline V gene sequence: CDR1 DFQATT, CDR2 SNEGSKA (reference sequence). Trimming removed 0 bases from V and 11 bases from J, with 11 bases in between.